This T cell receptor beta chain came from a study of blood T cell repertoires in COVID-19. Across the study: The study drew acute and convalescent COVID-19 samples from the United States, Italy and Spain.

TCRdb keeps only in-frame clones here, not all; method: immunoSEQ multiplex PCR. The sample carries roughly 70,000 clones, more than 80% recorded once. The V gene's germline CDR1 is SGHTS and CDR2 YDEGEE. The V and J ends lost 1 base and 0 bases respectively, with 12 bases between them. This CDR3 region has 16 residues. The receptor comes from a human donor in a cohort sampled during active COVID-19. This chain connects TRBV5-8 to TRBJ2-3; D unclear. The sample was peripheral blood. CDR3 residues: CASSLNVITSTDTQYF. The DNA for the CDR3 is TGTGCCAGCAGCTTGAACGTGATTACTAGCACAGATACGCAGTATTTT.